The 20 T cell receptor beta chains in this list originate from one sample, sequenced in a study of Graves' ophthalmopathy and Graves' hyperthyroidism. RNA served as the template for amplifying TCR beta CDR3 regions. The first-round RT-PCR employed HTBI primers together with the Qiagen OneStep RT-PCR kit. A multiplex PCR was then performed as the second round. Each CDR3 protein gets one entry after TCRdb re-called the multiplex PCR reads with MiXCR. The sample contains some 1.1 million distinct CDR3 sequences, 36% of which appear only once. The sequenced material came from peripheral blood or thyroid tissue (not recorded which). These receptors were obtained from an adult man with Graves' hyperthyroidism.

This clonotype showed up just a few times. V usage is TRBV24-1 and J usage is TRBJ2-7; 12 positions agree with TRBD2. V was pared by 6 bases and J by 7 bases, with 3 bases of the junction left unmatched. The CDR3 sequence is 13 residues long. The germline gives CDR1 KGHDR, CDR2 SFDVKD. CDR3 loop: CATSNGTSGEQYF. The CDR3 region has the DNA TGTGCCACCAGTAATGGGACTAGCGGGGAGCAGTACTTC.

This clonotype was recorded at least ten times. V and J are TRBV2 and TRBJ1-2; D gene uncertain. Germline V gene sequence: CDR1 SNHLY, CDR2 FYNNEI. With 6 bases removed from V and 6 bases from J, the gap between germline ends came to 8 bases. The CDR3 extends over 11 amino acids. In DNA form, the CDR3 reads TGTGCCAGCAGCGACGATAATGGCTACACCTTC. Protein sequence: CASSDDNGYTF.

Turning to this clonotype: The junction departs from germline at one end; a sequencing error may be responsible. The chain employs TRBV5-1 and TRBJ2-5, with a weak D call TRBD1 (6 bases). The CDR3 runs to 16 residues. Looked up from germline, CDR1 is SGHRS and CDR2 is YFSETQ. The DNA of the CDR3 is TGTGCCAGCAGCTTGGACCTCGGGACACCACAAGAGACCCAGTACTTC. It translates to CASSLDLGTPQETQYF.

This clonotype has at least ten counts. The V gene is TRBV9, the J gene TRBJ2-7; possibly TRBD1 for D (6 bases). The length of the CDR3 is 16 residues. Germline V gene data show CDR1 as SGDLS and CDR2 as YYNGEE. V gave up 0 bases and J gave up 2 bases, with 15 bases separating them. CDR3 sequence: CASSVGTDSLAYEQYF. Here the CDR3 DNA reads TGTGCCAGCAGCGTAGGTACGGACAGTTTGGCCTACGAGCAGTACTTC.

This clonotype was observed at least ten times. The DNA for the CDR3 is TGTGCCACCAGTGATTTGTGGTCAGGGGGAGAGACCCAGTACTTC. Translating gives CATSDLWSGGETQYF. This chain joins TRBV24-1 and TRBJ2-5; 7 bases match TRBD1. The CDR3 runs to 15 residues. Germline trimming cut 0 bases from V and 4 bases from J; bases unmatched to any gene: 4. In germline, CDR1 is KGHDR, CDR2 SFDVKD.

This clonotype has ten or more counts. The chain joins TRBV11-2 to TRBJ2-7, with D possibly TRBD1 on 5 matching bases. CDR1 is SGHAT, CDR2 FQNNGV, per germline. Between the trimmed V and J ends, which lost 5 bases and 6 bases, there was a span of 17 bases. The CDR3 contains 14 residues. Here the CDR3 reads CASSPGKISGEQYF. CDR3 in DNA: TGTGCCAGCAGCCCAGGGAAAATCTCGGGCGAGCAGTACTTC.

There are many counts of this clonotype. The chain employs TRBV10-3 and TRBJ1-2; 10 positions agree with TRBD1. This CDR3 is 14 amino acids long. CDR1 is ENHRY, CDR2 SYGVKD, per germline. V lost 4 bases to trimming and J lost 4 bases; unmatched junction nucleotides: 3. As DNA, the CDR3 is TGTGCCATCAGTGGGGGACAGGGGCTCTATGGCTACACCTTC. Its protein product is CAISGGQGLYGYTF.

The sample holds a few counts of this clonotype. One junction end does not reproduce the germline sequence, and a read error may be involved. The chain couples TRBV15 to TRBJ2-5; perhaps D is TRBD1 or TRBD2 (6 bases each). The CDR3 totals 13 residues. The germline V gene encodes CDR1 LNHNV and CDR2 YYDKDF (reference sequence). In DNA, the CDR3 is TGTGCCACGAGCACCTTGGGGGGCGAGACCCAGTACTTC. Translated, it gives CATSTLGGETQYF.

In its sample, this clonotype was seen many times. This chain joins TRBV7-2 and TRBJ2-5; tentative D call: TRBD2 (6 bases). The CDR3 sequence is 13 residues long. The V end was cut by 6 bases, the J end by 0 bases, with 8 bases between. CDR1 and CDR2 (germline): SGHTA, FQGNSA. The CDR3 nucleotides are TGTGCCAGCAGTCGGGACTACCAAGAGACCCAGTACTTC. This codes for CASSRDYQETQYF.

This clonotype was recorded a few times. The chain has TRBV10-3 and TRBJ2-7; TRBD1 agrees at 10 bases. The CDR3 has 13 amino acids. The trim removed 9 bases at V and 6 bases at J, leaving 8 bases unmatched. CDR1 and CDR2 (germline): ENHRY, SYGVKD. In nucleotides, the CDR3 is TGTGCCATATCCCGGGACAGGGGTCTCGAGCAGTACTTC. Translated: CAISRDRGLEQYF.

This rearrangement joins TRBV28 to TRBJ1-2, with TRBD1 matching 8 bases. After removal of 0 bases from V and 8 bases from J, the junction contained 5 bases not matched to a gene. CDR1 is MDHEN and CDR2 is SYDVKM in the germline V gene. CDR3 length: 14 residues. CDR3 sequence reads: CASSLWGTGKGYTF. The CDR3 DNA reads as TGTGCCAGCAGTTTATGGGGGACAGGAAAGGGCTACACCTTC.

The chain links TRBV5-1 to TRBJ2-6; TRBD1 agrees at 8 bases. Germline values: CDR1 SGHRS, CDR2 YFSETQ. The CDR3 runs to 16 residues. Losses at the gene ends were 0 bases for V and 4 bases for J; bases not matched to a gene: 3. CDR3 nucleotides: TGCGCCAGCAGCTTGGTTCGGGACAGGGGGGCCAACGTCCTGACTTTC. As protein: CASSLVRDRGANVLTF.

This clonotype has a single count. V is TRBV19 and J is TRBJ1-1; D not certain. This CDR3 comprises 10 residues. Looked up from germline, CDR1 is LNHDA and CDR2 is SQIVND (reference sequence). Trimming pared 6 bases from V and 11 bases from J, leaving 10 bases between. The CDR3 DNA is TGTGCCAGTAGCAACCGCGGGGCTTTCTTT. Protein sequence: CASSNRGAFF.

The rearrangement joins TRBV20-1 to TRBJ2-2, with 8 nucleotides matching TRBD1. V shed 6 bases and J 6 bases; nucleotides not matched to a gene: 9. This CDR3 comprises 14 residues. Germline CDR1 reads DFQATT; CDR2 reads SNEGSKA (reference sequence). In DNA, the CDR3 is TGCAGTGCCGAAGGGACAGGCGGTTCCGGGGAGCTGTTTTTT. Its protein product is CSAEGTGGSGELFF.

This clonotype has just a few counts. The chain couples TRBV19 to TRBJ1-1; D remains ambiguous. Germline values: CDR1 LNHDA, CDR2 SQIVND (reference sequence). There are 14 residues in the CDR3. The V end lost 3 bases, the J end lost 4 bases, and 12 bases lay between the germline ends. The CDR3 DNA reads as TGTGCCAGTAGTATCGACGGGGTCACCACTGAAGCTTTCTTT. As protein: CASSIDGVTTEAFF.

V usage is TRBV10-3 and J usage is TRBJ2-7; 12 bases map to TRBD2. V lost 6 bases to trimming and J lost 4 bases; unmatched junction nucleotides: 7. CDR1 is ENHRY, CDR2 SYGVKD, per germline. This CDR3 is 15 amino acids long. The CDR3 reads CAISDSTSGSYEQYF. The CDR3 coding sequence is TGTGCCATCAGCGACTCGACTAGCGGGAGTTACGAGCAGTACTTC.

This clonotype was seen at least ten times. The rearrangement joins TRBV4-1 to TRBJ2-5; 8 bases are a match to TRBD1. This CDR3 is built from 16 residues. V was pared by 3 bases and J by 3 bases, with 9 bases of the junction left unmatched. Germline V gene sequence: CDR1 MGHRA, CDR2 YSYEKL. In DNA, the CDR3 is TGCGCCAGCAGCCACCCTACGGACAGGGCAGAAGAGACCCAGTACTTC. Protein: CASSHPTDRAEETQYF.

The V and J genes are TRBV5-1 and TRBJ1-1; no reliable D call. The germline V and J ends were trimmed by 0 bases and 2 bases, with 17 bases remaining between them. Germline CDR1 reads SGHRS; CDR2 reads YFSETQ. The CDR3 length is 17 residues. This chain's CDR3 is CASSLAAGRGLNTEAFF. In DNA form, the CDR3 reads TGCGCCAGCAGCTTGGCCGCGGGTAGAGGGCTTAACACTGAAGCTTTCTTT. The complete variable domain, with remaining parts taken from reference TRBV5-1 and TRBJ1-1, reads KAGVTQTPRYLIKTRGQQVTLSCSPISGHRSVSWYQQTPGQGLQFLFEYFSETQRNKGNFPGRFSGRQFSNSRSEMNVSTLELGDSALYLCASSLAAGRGLNTEAFFGQGTRLTVV.

The chain couples TRBV6-2 or TRBV6-3 to TRBJ2-7; D remains ambiguous. The V end was cut by 2 bases, the J end by 3 bases, with 8 bases between. This CDR3 is built from 13 residues. The germline CDR1 and CDR2 sequences are MNHEY and SVGEGT. CDR3 amino acids: CASSYEYGYEQYF. CDR3 DNA sequence: TGTGCCAGCAGTTACGAATACGGCTACGAGCAGTACTTC.

The table lists this clonotype with many counts. This chain joins TRBV7-8 and TRBJ2-6; D gene ambiguous. The CDR3 is made up of 17 amino acids. The V end was cut by 2 bases, the J end by 0 bases, with 11 bases between. Germline-derived CDR1 and CDR2 are SGHVS and FQNEAQ. The CDR3 region has the DNA TGTGCCAGCAGCTTACTGCAGTTCCCCTCTGGGGCCAACGTCCTGACTTTC. Its translation: CASSLLQFPSGANVLTF.